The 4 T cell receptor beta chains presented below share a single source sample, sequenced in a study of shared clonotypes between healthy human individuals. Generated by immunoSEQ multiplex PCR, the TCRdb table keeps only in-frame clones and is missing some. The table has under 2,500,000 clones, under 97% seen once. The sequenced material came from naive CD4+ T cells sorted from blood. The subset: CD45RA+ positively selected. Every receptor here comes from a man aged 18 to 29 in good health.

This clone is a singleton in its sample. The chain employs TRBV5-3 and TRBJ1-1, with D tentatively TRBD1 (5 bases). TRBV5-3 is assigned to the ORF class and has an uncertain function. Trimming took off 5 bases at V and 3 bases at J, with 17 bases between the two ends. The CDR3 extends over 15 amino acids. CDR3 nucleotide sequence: TGTGCCAGAAGATCGGGGGTAGGAGGGGACACTGAAGCTTTCTTT. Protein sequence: CARRSGVGGDTEAFF.

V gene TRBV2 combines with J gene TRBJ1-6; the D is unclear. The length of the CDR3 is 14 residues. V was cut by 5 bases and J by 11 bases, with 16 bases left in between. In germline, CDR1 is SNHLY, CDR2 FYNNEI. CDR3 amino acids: CASSLGNQGTPLHF. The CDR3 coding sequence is TGTGCCAGCAGTCTAGGGAACCAAGGGACACCCCTCCACTTT.

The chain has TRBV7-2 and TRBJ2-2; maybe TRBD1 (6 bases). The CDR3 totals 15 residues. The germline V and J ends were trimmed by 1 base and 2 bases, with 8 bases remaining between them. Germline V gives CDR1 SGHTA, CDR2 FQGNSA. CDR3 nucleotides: TGTGCCAGCAGCTTAGGGACAGACAACACCGGGGAGCTGTTTTTT. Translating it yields CASSLGTDNTGELFF.

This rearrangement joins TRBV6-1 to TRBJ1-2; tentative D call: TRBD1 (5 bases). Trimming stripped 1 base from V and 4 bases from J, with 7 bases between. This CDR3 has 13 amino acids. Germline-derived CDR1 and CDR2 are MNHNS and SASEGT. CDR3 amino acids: CASSEGGLYGYTF. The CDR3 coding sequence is TGTGCCAGCAGTGAAGGGGGCCTCTATGGCTACACCTTC.